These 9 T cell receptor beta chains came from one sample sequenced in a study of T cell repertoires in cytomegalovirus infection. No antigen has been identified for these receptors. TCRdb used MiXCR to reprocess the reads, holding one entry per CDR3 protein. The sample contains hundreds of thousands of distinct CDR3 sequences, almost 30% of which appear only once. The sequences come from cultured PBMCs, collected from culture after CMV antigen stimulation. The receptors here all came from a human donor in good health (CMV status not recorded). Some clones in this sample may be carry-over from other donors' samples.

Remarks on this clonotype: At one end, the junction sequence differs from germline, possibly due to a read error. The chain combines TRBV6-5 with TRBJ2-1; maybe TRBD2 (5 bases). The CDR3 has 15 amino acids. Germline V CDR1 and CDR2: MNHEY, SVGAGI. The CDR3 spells CASSHSGITYNEQFF. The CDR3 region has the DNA TGTGCCAGCAGTCACTCCGGGATTACCTACAATGAGCAGTTCTTC.

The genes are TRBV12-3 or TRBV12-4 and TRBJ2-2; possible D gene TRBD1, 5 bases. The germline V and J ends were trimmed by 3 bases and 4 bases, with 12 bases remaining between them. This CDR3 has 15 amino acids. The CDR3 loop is CASSLGLQSTGELFF. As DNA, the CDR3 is TGTGCCAGCAGTTTGGGGCTCCAATCCACCGGGGAGCTGTTTTTT.

The CDR3 nucleotides are TGTGCCAGCAGCTTATATGCGGGAGGTTACACCGGGGAGCTGTTTTTT. Amino acids: CASSLYAGGYTGELFF. The rearrangement links TRBV7-3 to TRBJ2-2, with 8 bases identical to TRBD2. Losses at the gene ends were 2 bases for V and 3 bases for J; bases not matched to a gene: 5. The CDR3 has 16 residues. Looked up from germline, CDR1 is SGHTA and CDR2 is FQGTGA.

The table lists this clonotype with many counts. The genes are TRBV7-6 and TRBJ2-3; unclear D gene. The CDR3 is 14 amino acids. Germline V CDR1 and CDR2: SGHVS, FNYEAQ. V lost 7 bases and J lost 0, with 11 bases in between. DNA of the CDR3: TGTGCCAGCACCCTCTGGGGTAGCACAGATACGCAGTATTTT. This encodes CASTLWGSTDTQYF.

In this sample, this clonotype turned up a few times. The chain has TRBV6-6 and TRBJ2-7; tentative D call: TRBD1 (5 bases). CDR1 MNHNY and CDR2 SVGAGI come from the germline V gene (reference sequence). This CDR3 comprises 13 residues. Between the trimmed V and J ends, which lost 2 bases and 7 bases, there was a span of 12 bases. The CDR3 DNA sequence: TGTGCCAGCAGTTACAGGGGATTCCGAGAGCAGTACTTC. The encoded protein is CASSYRGFREQYF.

Written as DNA, the CDR3 is TGTGCCAGCTCGGGCCTTGGTGGGGCGCCGAGTGGCTACACCTTC. This gives the protein CASSGLGGAPSGYTF. This chain uses TRBV18 with TRBJ1-2; TRBD1 is a possible D gene (5 bases). V lost 6 bases and J 7 bases, leaving 21 bases between the germline ends. The CDR3 contains 15 residues. Germline loops: CDR1 KGHSH, CDR2 LQKENI.

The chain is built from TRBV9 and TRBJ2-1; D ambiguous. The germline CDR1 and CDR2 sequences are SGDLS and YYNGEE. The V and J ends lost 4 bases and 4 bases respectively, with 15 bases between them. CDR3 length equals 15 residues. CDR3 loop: CASSPSRLTYNEQFF. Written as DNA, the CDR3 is TGTGCCAGCAGCCCCTCCAGGCTTACTTACAATGAGCAGTTCTTC.

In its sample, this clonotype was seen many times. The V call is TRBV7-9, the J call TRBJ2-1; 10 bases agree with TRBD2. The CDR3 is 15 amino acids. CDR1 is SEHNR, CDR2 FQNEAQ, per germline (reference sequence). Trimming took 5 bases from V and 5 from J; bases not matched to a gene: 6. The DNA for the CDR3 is TGTGCCAGCAGCCCCTGGACTAGCGGTGACAATGAGCAGTTCTTC. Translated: CASSPWTSGDNEQFF. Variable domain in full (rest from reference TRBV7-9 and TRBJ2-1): DTGVSQNPRHKITKRGQNVTFRCDPISEHNRLYWYRQTLGQGPEFLTYFQNEAQLEKSRLLSDRFSAERPKGSFSTLEIQRTEQGDSAMYLCASSPWTSGDNEQFFGPGTRLTVL.

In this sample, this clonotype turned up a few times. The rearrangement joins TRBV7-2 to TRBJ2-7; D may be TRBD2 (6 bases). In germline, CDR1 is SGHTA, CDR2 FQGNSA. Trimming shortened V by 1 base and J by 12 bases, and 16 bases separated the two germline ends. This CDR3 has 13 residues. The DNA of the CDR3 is TGTGCCAGCAGCTTAGGGTTACTAGCAAGACGGTACTTC. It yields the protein CASSLGLLARRYF.